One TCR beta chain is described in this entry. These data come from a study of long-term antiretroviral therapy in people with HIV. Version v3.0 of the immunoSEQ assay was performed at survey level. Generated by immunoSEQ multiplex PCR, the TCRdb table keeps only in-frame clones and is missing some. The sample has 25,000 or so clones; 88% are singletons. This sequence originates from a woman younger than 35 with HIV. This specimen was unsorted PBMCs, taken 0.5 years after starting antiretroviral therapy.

The CDR3 region is CASSPPSSGRMNEQFF. The DNA for the CDR3 is TGTGCCAGCTCACCACCTTCTAGCGGGAGAATGAATGAGCAGTTCTTC. The gene calls are TRBV18 and TRBJ2-1; TRBD2 matches 10 bases. There are 16 residues in the CDR3. The trim removed 0 bases at V and 7 bases at J, leaving 6 bases unmatched. Germline CDR1 KGHSH, CDR2 LQKENI. Supplemented by reference TRBV18 and TRBJ2-1, the full variable domain reads NAGVMQNPRHLVRRRGQEARLRCSPMKGHSHVYWYRQLPEEGLKFMVYLQKENIIDESGMPKERFSAEFPKEGPSILRIQQVVRGDSAAYFCASSPPSSGRMNEQFFGPGTRLTVL.